This paragraph covers one T cell receptor beta chain sequence. No antigen is known for it. Healthy donors had no documented immune events, such as infections, while sampled. The assay was immunoSEQ multiplex PCR, and TCRdb's table has in-frame clones only and misses some. The data contain under 150,000 clones, approximately 84% of them seen just once; the ten biggest clones take up approximately 3%. Germline CDR1 is SGHRS and CDR2 is YFSETQ. V lost 0 bases to trimming and J lost 7 bases, with 10 bases between them. This CDR3 spans 14 amino acids. The data derive from a study of identifying expanded T cells in peripheral blood. Whole-study results and caveats: Variance in clone template counts between roughly two-week samples significantly increased with total template count across all healthy donors. Over approximately two and four weeks, about 16.4 and 19 clones changed, versus roughly 1.1 between replicates.

This TCR came from a person aged 18 to 69 in good health. Sequencing was carried out using blood. The chain recombines TRBV5-1 with TRBJ2-2, with D perhaps TRBD2 (5 bases). CDR3 DNA sequence: TGCGCCAGCAGCTTGGATCAAGCGGACGGGGAGCTGTTTTTT. This sequence encodes CASSLDQADGELFF.